This T cell receptor beta chain was retrieved from a study of T cells expressing NK-cell markers. Across the whole study: CD3+CD56+NKG2C+, CD3+CD56+NKG2C- and CD3+CD56-NKG2C+ T cells, once sorted, supplied the TCR beta repertoires.

The germline V gene encodes CDR1 LNHDA and CDR2 SQIVND (reference sequence). This CDR3 contains 15 residues. Study results and caveats: Evidence did not settle whether expanded NKG2C+ T cell clones targeted HCMV.

In the case of this clonotype: What it binds is unknown.

The cDNA for TCR beta came from 5'RACE template switching with UMIs. TCRdb reprocessed the 5' RACE reads, keeping one entry per CDR3 protein, no DNA. This table lists about 540,000 distinct CDR3 sequences. This clonotype was sampled from a man between 18 and 35 years old in good health. This sequence joins TRBV19 and TRBJ2-1; TCRdb selects TRBD1, and the lack of DNA leaves this call unchecked. Sequencing was done on a sample of blood T cells: a sorted CD56 or NKG2C T cell subset, CD4+ or CD8+ T cells, or bulk PBMC T cells (not recorded which). Here the CDR3 reads CASSGIETDDNEQFF.